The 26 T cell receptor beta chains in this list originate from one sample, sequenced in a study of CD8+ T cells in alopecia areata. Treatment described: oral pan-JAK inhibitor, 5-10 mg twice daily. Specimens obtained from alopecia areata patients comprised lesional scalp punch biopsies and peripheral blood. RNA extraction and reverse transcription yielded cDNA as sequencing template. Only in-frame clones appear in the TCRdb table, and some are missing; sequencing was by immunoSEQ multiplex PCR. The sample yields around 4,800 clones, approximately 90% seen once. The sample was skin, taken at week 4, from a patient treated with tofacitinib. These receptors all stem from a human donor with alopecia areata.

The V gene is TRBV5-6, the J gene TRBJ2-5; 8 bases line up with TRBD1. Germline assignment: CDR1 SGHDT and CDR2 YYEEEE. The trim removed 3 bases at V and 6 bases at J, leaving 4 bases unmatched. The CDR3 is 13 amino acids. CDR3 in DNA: TGTGCCAGCAGCTACGGGACAGGAAAGACCCAGTACTTC. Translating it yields CASSYGTGKTQYF.

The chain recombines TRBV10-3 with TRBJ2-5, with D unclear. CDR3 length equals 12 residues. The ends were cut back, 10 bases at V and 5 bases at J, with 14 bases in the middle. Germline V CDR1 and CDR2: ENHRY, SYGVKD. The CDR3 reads CATGEGPETQYF. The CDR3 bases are TGTGCCACCGGTGAAGGTCCGGAGACCCAGTACTTC.

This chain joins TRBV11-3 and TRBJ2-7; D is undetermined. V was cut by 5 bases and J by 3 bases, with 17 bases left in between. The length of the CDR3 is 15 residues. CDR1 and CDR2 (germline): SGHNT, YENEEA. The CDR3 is CASSPVPNEFYEQYF. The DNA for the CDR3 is TGTGCCAGCAGCCCCGTGCCGAACGAGTTCTACGAGCAGTACTTC. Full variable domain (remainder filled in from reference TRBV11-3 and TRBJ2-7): EAGVVQSPRYKIIEKKQPVAFWCNPISGHNTLYWYLQNLGQGPELLIRYENEEAVDDSQLPKDRFSAERLKGVDSTLKIQPAELGDSAVYLCASSPVPNEFYEQYFGPGTRLTVT.

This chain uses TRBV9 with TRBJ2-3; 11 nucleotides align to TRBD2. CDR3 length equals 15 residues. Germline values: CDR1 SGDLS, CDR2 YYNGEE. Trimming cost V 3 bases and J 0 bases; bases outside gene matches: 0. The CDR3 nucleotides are TGTGCCAGCAGCGGGACTAGCGGGAGCACAGATACGCAGTATTTT. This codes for CASSGTSGSTDTQYF.

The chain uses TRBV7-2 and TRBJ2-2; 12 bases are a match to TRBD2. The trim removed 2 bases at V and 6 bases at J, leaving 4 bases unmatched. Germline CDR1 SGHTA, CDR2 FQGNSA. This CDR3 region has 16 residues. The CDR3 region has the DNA TGTGCCAGCAGCTTATCCTGGACTAGCGGGGCCGGGGAGCTGTTTTTT. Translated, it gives CASSLSWTSGAGELFF.

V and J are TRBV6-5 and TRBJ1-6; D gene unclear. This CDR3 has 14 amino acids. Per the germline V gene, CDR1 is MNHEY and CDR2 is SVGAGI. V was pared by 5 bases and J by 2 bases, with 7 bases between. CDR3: CASSRGAYNSPLHF. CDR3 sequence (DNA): TGTGCCAGCAGTCGGGGAGCCTATAATTCACCCCTCCACTTT.

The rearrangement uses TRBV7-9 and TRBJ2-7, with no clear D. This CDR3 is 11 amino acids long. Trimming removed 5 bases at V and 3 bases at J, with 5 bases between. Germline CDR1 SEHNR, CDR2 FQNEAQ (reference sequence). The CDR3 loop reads CASSDLYEQYF. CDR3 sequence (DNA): TGTGCCAGCAGCGATCTCTACGAGCAGTACTTC.

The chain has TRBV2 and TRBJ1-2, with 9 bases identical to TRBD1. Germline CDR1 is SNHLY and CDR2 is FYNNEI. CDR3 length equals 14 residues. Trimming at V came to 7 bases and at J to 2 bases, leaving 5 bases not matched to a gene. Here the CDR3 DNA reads TGTGCCAGCATTGGGACAGGGAGGAACTATGGCTACACCTTC. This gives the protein CASIGTGRNYGYTF.

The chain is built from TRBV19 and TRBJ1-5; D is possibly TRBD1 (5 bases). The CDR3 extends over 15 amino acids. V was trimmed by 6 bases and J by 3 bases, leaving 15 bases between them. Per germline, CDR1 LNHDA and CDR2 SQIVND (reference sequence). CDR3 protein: CASSARDGINQPQHF. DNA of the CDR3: TGTGCCAGTAGCGCTCGGGACGGAATCAATCAGCCCCAGCATTTT.

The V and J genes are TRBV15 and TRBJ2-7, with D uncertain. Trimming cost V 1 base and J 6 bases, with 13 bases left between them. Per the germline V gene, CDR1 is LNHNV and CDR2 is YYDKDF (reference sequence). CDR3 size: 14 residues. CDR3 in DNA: TGTGCCACCAGCAGAGCCTTGGCGGACGGCGAGCAGTACTTC. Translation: CATSRALADGEQYF.

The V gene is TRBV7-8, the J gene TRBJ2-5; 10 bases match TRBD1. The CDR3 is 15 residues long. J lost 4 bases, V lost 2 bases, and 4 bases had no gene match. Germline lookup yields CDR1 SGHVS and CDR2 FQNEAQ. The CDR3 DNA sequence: TGTGCCAGCAGCTTACTGAGGACAGGGGGAGAGACCCAGTACTTC. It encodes CASSLLRTGGETQYF.

The CDR3 spells CAISETAAGDYTF. The DNA of the CDR3 is TGTGCCATCAGTGAGACGGCGGCAGGCGACTACACCTTC. The chain has TRBV10-3 and TRBJ1-2; D is unresolved. Trimming cost V 2 bases and J 10 bases, with 14 bases left between them. Germline CDR1 ENHRY, CDR2 SYGVKD. CDR3 length equals 13 residues.

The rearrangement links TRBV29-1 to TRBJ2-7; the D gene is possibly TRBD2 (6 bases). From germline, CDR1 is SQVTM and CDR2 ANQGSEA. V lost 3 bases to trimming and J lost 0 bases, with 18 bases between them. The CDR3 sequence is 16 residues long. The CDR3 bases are TGCAGCGTTGACGGGCTCGGGGGAATCAACTCCTACGAGCAGTACTTC. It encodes CSVDGLGGINSYEQYF.

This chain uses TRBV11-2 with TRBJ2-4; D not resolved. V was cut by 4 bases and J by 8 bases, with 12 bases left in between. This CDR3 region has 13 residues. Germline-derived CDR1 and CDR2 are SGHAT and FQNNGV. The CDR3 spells CASSSGYPDIQYF. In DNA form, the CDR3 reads TGTGCCAGCAGCTCCGGGTATCCAGACATTCAGTACTTC.

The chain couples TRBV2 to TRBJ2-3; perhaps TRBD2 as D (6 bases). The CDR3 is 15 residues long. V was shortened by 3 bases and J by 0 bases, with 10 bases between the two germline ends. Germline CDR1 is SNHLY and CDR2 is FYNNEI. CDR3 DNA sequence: TGTGCCAGCAGTGATCTCGGGGGTAGCACAGATACGCAGTATTTT. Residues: CASSDLGGSTDTQYF. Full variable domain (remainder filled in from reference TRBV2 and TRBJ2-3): EPEVTQTPSHQVTQMGQEVILRCVPISNHLYFYWYRQILGQKVEFLVSFYNNEISEKSEIFDDQFSVERPDGSNFTLKIRSTKLEDSAMYFCASSDLGGSTDTQYFGPGTRLTVL.

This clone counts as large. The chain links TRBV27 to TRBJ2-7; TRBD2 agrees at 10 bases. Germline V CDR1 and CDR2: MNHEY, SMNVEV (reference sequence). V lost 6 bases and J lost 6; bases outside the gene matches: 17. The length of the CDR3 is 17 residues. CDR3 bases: TGTGCCAGCAGCCCTCTGGGGAGCGGGGGGGGTAGCGTCGAGCAGTACTTC. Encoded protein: CASSPLGSGGGSVEQYF.

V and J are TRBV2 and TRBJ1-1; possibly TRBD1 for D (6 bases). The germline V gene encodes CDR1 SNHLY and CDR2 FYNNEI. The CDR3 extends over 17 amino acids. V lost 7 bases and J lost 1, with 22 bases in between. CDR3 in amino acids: CASNAIQQGRANTEAFF. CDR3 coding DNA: TGTGCCAGCAACGCAATCCAACAGGGTCGAGCGAACACTGAAGCTTTCTTT.

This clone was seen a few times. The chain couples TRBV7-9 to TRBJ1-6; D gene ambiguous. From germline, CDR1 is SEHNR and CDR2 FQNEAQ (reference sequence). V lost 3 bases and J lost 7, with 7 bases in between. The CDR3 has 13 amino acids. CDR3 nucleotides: TGTGCCAGCAGCTTTGAGGGAAATTCACCCCTCCACTTT. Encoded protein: CASSFEGNSPLHF.

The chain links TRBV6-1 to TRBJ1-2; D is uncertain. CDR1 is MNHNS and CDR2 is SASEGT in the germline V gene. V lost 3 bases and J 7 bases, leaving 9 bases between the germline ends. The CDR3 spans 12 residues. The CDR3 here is CASSDGQRGYTF. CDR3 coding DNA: TGTGCCAGCAGTGACGGGCAACGTGGCTACACCTTC.

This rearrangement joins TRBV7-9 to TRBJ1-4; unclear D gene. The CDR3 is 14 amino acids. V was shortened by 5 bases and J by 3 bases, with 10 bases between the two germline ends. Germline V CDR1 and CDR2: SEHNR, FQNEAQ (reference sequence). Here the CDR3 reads CASSGPDSNEKLFF. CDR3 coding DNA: TGTGCCAGCAGCGGCCCCGATTCTAATGAAAAACTGTTTTTT.

The CDR3 bases are TGTGCCTGGAGGCATCAGGGGGCACTGGCACAGAACACTGAAGCTTTCTTT. Translated: CAWRHQGALAQNTEAFF. This chain joins TRBV30 and TRBJ1-1; 8 positions agree with TRBD1. The length of the CDR3 is 17 residues. Germline CDR1 reads GTSNPN; CDR2 reads SVGIG (reference sequence). With V trimmed by 3 bases and J by 1 base, 13 bases remained unmatched.

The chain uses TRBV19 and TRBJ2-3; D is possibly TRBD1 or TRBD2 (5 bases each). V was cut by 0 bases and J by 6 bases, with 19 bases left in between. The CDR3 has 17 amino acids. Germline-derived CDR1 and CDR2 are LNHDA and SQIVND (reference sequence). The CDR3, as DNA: TGTGCCAGTAGTATAGAGTTGGGGACCAAAACATCCGATACGCAGTATTTT. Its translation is CASSIELGTKTSDTQYF.

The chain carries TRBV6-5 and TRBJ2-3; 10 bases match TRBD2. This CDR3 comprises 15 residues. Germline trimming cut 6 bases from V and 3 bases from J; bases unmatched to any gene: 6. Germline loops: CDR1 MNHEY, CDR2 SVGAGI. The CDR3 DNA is TGTGCCAGCAGAAGCGGGGGGGAATCGACAGATACGCAGTATTTT. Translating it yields CASRSGGESTDTQYF.

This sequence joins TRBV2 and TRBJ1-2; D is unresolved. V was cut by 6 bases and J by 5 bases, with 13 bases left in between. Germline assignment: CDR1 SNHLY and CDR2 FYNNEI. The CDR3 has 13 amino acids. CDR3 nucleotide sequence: TGTGCCAGCAGCAGCTTAGGGAATTATGGCTACACCTTC. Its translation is CASSSLGNYGYTF.

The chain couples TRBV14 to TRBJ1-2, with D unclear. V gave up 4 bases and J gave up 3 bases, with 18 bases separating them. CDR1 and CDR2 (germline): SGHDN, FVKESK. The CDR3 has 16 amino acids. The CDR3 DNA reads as TGTGCCAGCAGCCCGCAACAGCCAACTAGGGACTATGGCTACACCTTC. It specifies CASSPQQPTRDYGYTF.

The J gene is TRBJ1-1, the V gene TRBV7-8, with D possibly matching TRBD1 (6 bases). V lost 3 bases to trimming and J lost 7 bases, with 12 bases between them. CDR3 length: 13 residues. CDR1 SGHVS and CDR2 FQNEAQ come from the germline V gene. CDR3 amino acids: CASSFTGTFEAFF. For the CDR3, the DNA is TGTGCCAGCAGCTTTACAGGGACCTTTGAAGCTTTCTTT. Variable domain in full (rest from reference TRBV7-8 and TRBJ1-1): GAGVSQSPRYKVAKRGQDVALRCDPISGHVSLFWYQQALGQGPEFLTYFQNEAQLDKSGLPSDRFFAERPEGSVSTLKIQRTQQEDSAVYLCASSFTGTFEAFFGQGTRLTVV.